This T cell receptor (beta chain) was sequenced in a study of blood T cell repertoires in COVID-19. Looking at the study overall: PBMCs, B-cell-depleted T cells, or T cells were the source of the cDNA or gDNA that made up the material.

TCRdb's copy holds only in-frame clones and misses some; the assay was immunoSEQ multiplex PCR. Among 450,000 or so clones, approximately 90% were seen once, and the ten largest hold roughly 0.87%. This CDR3 is built from 16 residues. Germline-derived CDR1 and CDR2 are LNHNV and YYDKDF (reference sequence). Trimming stripped 3 bases from V and 9 bases from J, with 24 bases between. Seattle's cohort entered during active infection and was followed longitudinally. Sequenced: peripheral blood. This receptor was taken from a man younger than 30 with COVID-19, enrolled during active disease. J is TRBJ2-7 and V is TRBV15, with D possibly matching TRBD1 (7 bases). CDR3: CATSRTGTTGGDPQYF. Here the CDR3 DNA reads TGTGCCACCAGCAGGACAGGGACAACTGGCGGGGATCCGCAGTACTTC.